This entry features one T cell receptor (beta chain) sequence. Original processing notes: Counts of nucleated cells, estimated from reference gene primer amplification, were obtained. Repertoires were generated with immunoSEQ multiplex PCR, while TCRdb's copy carries only in-frame clones and drops some. The D gene and trimming were derived from the DNA, and the V and J assignments and clone size from that table. The sample shows hundreds of thousands of clones, around 81% of them seen only once. This record belongs to a study of blood T cell repertoires in COVID-19. This CDR3 region has 15 residues. CDR1 and CDR2 (germline): GTSNPN, SVGIG (reference sequence). Trimming took off 2 bases at V and 4 bases at J, with 17 bases between the two ends. Which cohort a participant joined came from the clinical history participants gave.

J is TRBJ1-1 and V is TRBV30, with a tentative D call TRBD1 (5 bases). The receptor comes from a middle-aged woman with acute COVID-19. Material for sequencing was PBMCs or T cells enriched from blood (not recorded which). The CDR3 loop reads CAWSQGYQAATEAFF. The CDR3 bases are TGTGCCTGGAGTCAGGGATACCAGGCTGCCACTGAAGCTTTCTTT.